This TCR beta chain originates from a study of blood T cell repertoires in COVID-19. Germline CDR1 reads MNHNS; CDR2 reads SASEGT. The CDR3 has 16 amino acids. V trimming: 4 bases; J trimming: 10 bases; junction bases outside the gene matches: 13. The table came from immunoSEQ multiplex PCR; TCRdb's copy has only in-frame clones and leaves some out. The sample contains 60,000 to 75,000 clones, about 83% of which appear only once. The sample was peripheral blood. This receptor was taken from a human donor in a cohort sampled during active COVID-19. The chain carries TRBV6-1 and TRBJ1-6; 7 positions agree with TRBD1. CDR3 sequence: CASSGLTGKLASPLHF. In DNA, the CDR3 is TGTGCCAGCAGTGGGCTGACAGGGAAACTCGCCTCACCCCTCCACTTT.